A selection of T cell receptor beta chains follows, all from one sample in a study of blood T cell repertoires in COVID-19. TCRdb's table, derived via immunoSEQ multiplex PCR, lists solely in-frame clones and lacks some. The sample holds 100,000 to 150,000 clones; around 85% are singletons and the top ten take about 17%. What was sequenced was peripheral blood. These receptors all come from a man aged 25 to 40 with COVID-19, enrolled during active disease. Both conserved end residues are part of each CDR3. A D gene is named only where the DNA matches it firmly. Clone size, where shown, is once, few, many, or a class for clones that have expanded.

V gene: TRBV29-1; CDR3 length: 13; clone size: once; D gene: -; J gene: TRBJ2-7; CDR3 DNA: TGCAGCGTTGGGACAGCCAGCTCCTACGAGCAGTACTTC; CDR3 protein: CSVGTASSYEQYF
V gene: TRBV28; CDR3 length: 14; clone size: -; D gene: TRBD1; J gene: TRBJ1-6; CDR3 DNA: TGTGCCAGCAGCGCCGGGACAGGGGATTCACCCCTCCACTTT; CDR3 protein: CASSAGTGDSPLHF
V gene: TRBV6-2/TRBV6-3; CDR3 length: 14; clone size: -; D gene: -; J gene: TRBJ1-6; CDR3 DNA: TGTGCCAGCAGTTATCTGGGCGACGGTTCACCCCTCCACTTT; CDR3 protein: CASSYLGDGSPLHF
V gene: TRBV5-1; CDR3 length: 15; clone size: once; D gene: TRBD1; J gene: TRBJ1-6; CDR3 DNA: TGCGCCAGCAGCTTGGTATCGGCAGGGGGATCACCCCTCCACTTT; CDR3 protein: CASSLVSAGGSPLHF
V gene: TRBV29-1; CDR3 length: 12; clone size: -; D gene: -; J gene: TRBJ2-7; CDR3 DNA: TGCAGCGTTCGGGACACCTTCTACGAGCAGTACTTC; CDR3 protein: CSVRDTFYEQYF
V gene: TRBV4-2; CDR3 length: 13; clone size: few; D gene: -; J gene: TRBJ1-3; CDR3 DNA: TGTGCCAGCAGCCAAGTAGGGGAAGACACCATATATTTT; CDR3 protein: CASSQVGEDTIYF
V gene: TRBV27; CDR3 length: 15; clone size: -; D gene: -; J gene: TRBJ1-1; CDR3 DNA: TGTGCCAGCAGCCCCTCTGGAGGGATTAACACTGAAGCTTTCTTT; CDR3 protein: CASSPSGGINTEAFF
V gene: TRBV7-8; CDR3 length: 15; clone size: -; D gene: -; J gene: TRBJ1-3; CDR3 DNA: TGTGCCAGCAGCCCCCGGGATTATACTGGAAACACCATATATTTT; CDR3 protein: CASSPRDYTGNTIYF
V gene: TRBV27; CDR3 length: 13; clone size: -; D gene: -; J gene: TRBJ1-2; CDR3 DNA: TGTGCCAGCAGTCCTACAGGGTTCTATGGCTACACCTTC; CDR3 protein: CASSPTGFYGYTF
V gene: TRBV30; CDR3 length: 14; clone size: -; D gene: TRBD1; J gene: TRBJ1-3; CDR3 DNA: TGTGCCTGGAGGGAGACAGGGGCGAGAAACACCATATATTTT; CDR3 protein: CAWRETGARNTIYF
V gene: TRBV11-3; CDR3 length: 15; clone size: -; D gene: TRBD1; J gene: TRBJ1-2; CDR3 DNA: TGTGCCAGCAGCTTGAGGGACAGGGGGGACTATGGCTACACCTTC; CDR3 protein: CASSLRDRGDYGYTF
V gene: TRBV7-8; CDR3 length: 12; clone size: -; D gene: -; J gene: TRBJ1-1; CDR3 DNA: TGTGCCAGCAGCTTAGGTCGGGCTGAAGCTTTCTTT; CDR3 protein: CASSLGRAEAFF
V gene: TRBV27; CDR3 length: 14; clone size: -; D gene: TRBD1; J gene: TRBJ1-4; CDR3 DNA: TGTGCCAGCAGTCCCACAGGGGCCAATGAAAAACTGTTTTTT; CDR3 protein: CASSPTGANEKLFF
V gene: TRBV18; CDR3 length: 12; clone size: -; D gene: -; J gene: TRBJ1-6; CDR3 DNA: TGTGCCAGCTCACCAAGGGGATCACCCCTCCACTTT; CDR3 protein: CASSPRGSPLHF
V gene: TRBV29-1; CDR3 length: 13; clone size: -; D gene: TRBD1; J gene: TRBJ1-2; CDR3 DNA: TGCAGCGTTGTGCGGACAGGGAACTATGGCTACACCTTC; CDR3 protein: CSVVRTGNYGYTF
V gene: TRBV19; CDR3 length: 13; clone size: few; D gene: -; J gene: TRBJ1-1; CDR3 DNA: TGTGCCAGTAGTGGGGGGACTAACACTGAAGCTTTCTTT; CDR3 protein: CASSGGTNTEAFF
V gene: TRBV27; CDR3 length: 15; clone size: -; D gene: TRBD2; J gene: TRBJ2-7; CDR3 DNA: TGTGCCAGCAGTTTAACGGGGAGGGCGGCCTACGAGCAGTACTTC; CDR3 protein: CASSLTGRAAYEQYF
V gene: TRBV9; CDR3 length: 15; clone size: -; D gene: TRBD2; J gene: TRBJ2-3; CDR3 DNA: TGTGCCAGCAGTGCAGGCGGGGGGGCAGGAGATACGCAGTATTTT; CDR3 protein: CASSAGGGAGDTQYF
V gene: TRBV3-1/TRBV3-2; CDR3 length: 16; clone size: few; D gene: -; J gene: TRBJ2-5; CDR3 DNA: TGTGCCAGCAGCAGCCCGGAAGAGGGATGGCAAGAGACCCAGTACTTC; CDR3 protein: CASSSPEEGWQETQYF
V gene: TRBV5-1; CDR3 length: 16; clone size: once; D gene: -; J gene: TRBJ1-4; CDR3 DNA: TGCGCCAGCAGCTTGATGCGGGGGCAGGAGAAGGAAAAACTGTTTTTT; CDR3 protein: CASSLMRGQEKEKLFF
V gene: TRBV5-1; CDR3 length: 15; clone size: -; D gene: TRBD1; J gene: TRBJ2-1; CDR3 DNA: TGCGCCAGCAGCTGGACAGGACAGGGGGACAATGAGCAGTTCTTC; CDR3 protein: CASSWTGQGDNEQFF
V gene: TRBV2; CDR3 length: 13; clone size: -; D gene: -; J gene: TRBJ1-5; CDR3 DNA: TGTGCCAGCAGTAAACAGGGACCCCAGCCCCAGCATTTT; CDR3 protein: CASSKQGPQPQHF
V gene: TRBV18; CDR3 length: 14; clone size: once; D gene: -; J gene: TRBJ1-1; CDR3 DNA: TGTGCCAGCTCACCCGCGGACAGGAACACTGAAGCTTTCTTT; CDR3 protein: CASSPADRNTEAFF
V gene: TRBV27; CDR3 length: 17; clone size: -; D gene: TRBD1; J gene: TRBJ2-1; CDR3 DNA: TGTGCCAGCAGTCCCCAACCAACAGGGGGGCGTGTGGATGAGCAGTTCTTC; CDR3 protein: CASSPQPTGGRVDEQFF
V gene: TRBV27; CDR3 length: 19; clone size: -; D gene: TRBD2; J gene: TRBJ2-1; CDR3 DNA: TGTGCCAGCAGGTCAGTGGCGGGAGGAGAGGGGAAGTCCTACAATGAGCAGTTCTTC; CDR3 protein: CASRSVAGGEGKSYNEQFF
V gene: TRBV10-3; CDR3 length: 14; clone size: few; D gene: TRBD1; J gene: TRBJ1-2; CDR3 DNA: TGTGCCATCAGAGGGCAGGGGGCTGTTTATGGCTACACCTTC; CDR3 protein: CAIRGQGAVYGYTF
V gene: TRBV11-1; CDR3 length: 15; clone size: -; D gene: TRBD1; J gene: TRBJ2-3; CDR3 DNA: TGTGCCAGCAGCGTGGGACAGGGGGACACAGATACGCAGTATTTT; CDR3 protein: CASSVGQGDTDTQYF
V gene: TRBV7-2; CDR3 length: 15; clone size: -; D gene: -; J gene: TRBJ1-1; CDR3 DNA: TGTGCCAGCAGCTTAGGAGCAGGGCAAGGAACTGAAGCTTTCTTT; CDR3 protein: CASSLGAGQGTEAFF
V gene: TRBV4-2; CDR3 length: 11; clone size: -; D gene: -; J gene: TRBJ1-4; CDR3 DNA: TGTGCCAGCAGCCAACTCGGAAAACTGTTTTTT; CDR3 protein: CASSQLGKLFF
V gene: TRBV5-4; CDR3 length: 15; clone size: -; D gene: TRBD1; J gene: TRBJ1-1; CDR3 DNA: TGTGCCAGCAGCTCGACCAGACAGGGGAATACTGAAGCTTTCTTT; CDR3 protein: CASSSTRQGNTEAFF
V gene: TRBV19; CDR3 length: 13; clone size: -; D gene: -; J gene: TRBJ1-5; CDR3 DNA: TGTGCCAGTTCGGGGAATAGCAATCAGCCCCAGCATTTT; CDR3 protein: CASSGNSNQPQHF
V gene: TRBV19; CDR3 length: 15; clone size: -; D gene: TRBD1; J gene: TRBJ1-1; CDR3 DNA: TGTGCCAGTACTTACCAGGGGGCTAGGAACACTGAAGCTTTCTTT; CDR3 protein: CASTYQGARNTEAFF
V gene: TRBV28; CDR3 length: 14; clone size: -; D gene: -; J gene: TRBJ1-1; CDR3 DNA: TGTGCCAGCAGCCTCCAAGCCCCGAACACTGAAGCTTTCTTT; CDR3 protein: CASSLQAPNTEAFF
V gene: TRBV7-8; CDR3 length: 14; clone size: -; D gene: -; J gene: TRBJ2-7; CDR3 DNA: TGTGCCAGCAGCTTGGGCCGGCGCTCCTACGAGCAGTACTTC; CDR3 protein: CASSLGRRSYEQYF
V gene: TRBV3-1/TRBV3-2; CDR3 length: 15; clone size: -; D gene: -; J gene: TRBJ2-1; CDR3 DNA: TGTGCCAGCAGCCAAGAGCCGGGATCCTACAATGAGCAGTTCTTC; CDR3 protein: CASSQEPGSYNEQFF
V gene: TRBV29-1; CDR3 length: 13; clone size: -; D gene: TRBD2; J gene: TRBJ2-1; CDR3 DNA: TGCAGCGTTGATTCGACCGGGGGGGGTGAGCAGTTCTTC; CDR3 protein: CSVDSTGGGEQFF
V gene: TRBV30; CDR3 length: 16; clone size: once; D gene: TRBD2; J gene: TRBJ2-1; CDR3 DNA: TGTGCCTGGATGCTAGCGGGAGTTGCGTCTTACAATGAGCAGTTCTTC; CDR3 protein: CAWMLAGVASYNEQFF
V gene: TRBV11-3; CDR3 length: 17; clone size: -; D gene: TRBD1; J gene: TRBJ1-2; CDR3 DNA: TGTGCCAGCAGCTTAGAGGGGACAGGGAATTTTAACTATGGCTACACCTTC; CDR3 protein: CASSLEGTGNFNYGYTF
V gene: TRBV25-1; CDR3 length: 13; clone size: -; D gene: TRBD1; J gene: TRBJ1-5; CDR3 DNA: TGTGCCAGCACACAGGGGTCCAATCAGCCCCAGCATTTT; CDR3 protein: CASTQGSNQPQHF
V gene: TRBV5-1; CDR3 length: 13; clone size: -; D gene: -; J gene: TRBJ1-1; CDR3 DNA: TGCGCCAGCAGCTGGGCTGGGAACACTGAAGCTTTCTTT; CDR3 protein: CASSWAGNTEAFF
V gene: TRBV5-5; CDR3 length: 16; clone size: -; D gene: TRBD1; J gene: TRBJ1-1; CDR3 DNA: TGTGCCAGCAGCCGCCGTGAGGCGGGACAGGGTTGGAGGGGAAGATTT; CDR3 protein: CASSRREAGQGWRGRF
V gene: TRBV4-2; CDR3 length: 16; clone size: -; D gene: -; J gene: TRBJ1-5; CDR3 DNA: TGTGCCAGCAGCCAAGACCGGGGGGGATTAGGTCAGCCCCAGCATTTT; CDR3 protein: CASSQDRGGLGQPQHF
V gene: TRBV6-1; CDR3 length: 13; clone size: -; D gene: -; J gene: TRBJ1-2; CDR3 DNA: TGTGCCAGCAGTGATGGCAGGAACTATGGCTACACCTTC; CDR3 protein: CASSDGRNYGYTF